These 22 T cell receptor beta chains share one sample of origin, sequenced in a study of metastatic and nonmetastatic thyroid tumors. Not a single patient had been given any form of treatment at any point before undergoing thyroid surgery. TCRdb redid the clone calls on the PCR reads using MiXCR. The sample lists about 34,000 clones; over 15% were seen once. Input material: blood. The source is a female donor with papillary thyroid cancer or a benign thyroid nodule (not recorded which). Some clones in this sample may be carry-over from other donors' samples.

This clone occurred many times. CDR3 bases: TGTGCCAGCAGTTCCACAAGGACTAGCTCCTACAATGAGCAGTTCTTC. Its translation: CASSSTRTSSYNEQFF. The chain carries TRBV6-5 and TRBJ2-1; 7 bases match TRBD2. The ends lost 4 bases at V and 0 bases at J; junction bases unmatched: 6. This CDR3 spans 16 amino acids. Germline V gives CDR1 MNHEY, CDR2 SVGAGI.

This clone was recorded at least ten times. The chain carries TRBV5-1 and TRBJ2-7, with 7 bases identical to TRBD1. This CDR3 has 13 residues. Losses at the gene ends were 2 bases for V and 5 bases for J; bases not matched to a gene: 4. Germline CDR1 is SGHRS and CDR2 is YFSETQ. The CDR3 nucleotides are TGCGCCAGCAGCTTACAGGGGTTACACGAGCAGTACTTC. Its protein product is CASSLQGLHEQYF.

The rearrangement links TRBV6-2 or TRBV6-3 to TRBJ2-7, with a tentative D call TRBD2 (5 bases). CDR3 length: 13 residues. Per germline, CDR1 MNHEY and CDR2 SVGEGT. V gave up 0 bases and J gave up 2 bases, with 5 bases separating them. This CDR3 is CASSYSGAYEQYF. The CDR3 region has the DNA TGTGCCAGCAGTTACTCGGGAGCCTACGAGCAGTACTTC.

This clone was seen more than once but under ten times. This chain uses TRBV6-1 with TRBJ2-3; TRBD2 agrees at 7 bases. Trimming took 6 bases from V and 2 from J; bases not matched to a gene: 8. Germline CDR1 MNHNS, CDR2 SASEGT. CDR3 length: 15 amino acids. CDR3 region: CASSLGGTHTDTQYF. As DNA, the CDR3 is TGTGCCAGCAGCTTGGGGGGGACTCACACAGATACGCAGTATTTT.

The chain recombines TRBV4-2 with TRBJ1-2; 8 bases fit TRBD1. CDR3 length equals 16 residues. V shed 1 base and J 6 bases; nucleotides not matched to a gene: 10. Germline assignment: CDR1 LGHNA and CDR2 YNFKEQ. CDR3 DNA: TGTGCCAGCAGCCAAGCCGGACAGGGTGGCGAAAATGGCTACACCTTC. This codes for CASSQAGQGGENGYTF.

V is TRBV28 and J is TRBJ1-1, with D unresolved. Germline V CDR1 and CDR2: MDHEN, SYDVKM. Trimming removed 5 bases at V and 1 base at J, with 14 bases between. The length of the CDR3 is 15 residues. The CDR3 here is CASSLHSSGNTEAFF. The CDR3, as DNA: TGTGCCAGCAGTCTCCATTCATCGGGGAACACTGAAGCTTTCTTT.

Turning to this clone: A junction end diverges from the germline sequence, so it may reflect a read error. The rearrangement joins TRBV20-1 to TRBJ1-1; D unresolved. Germline V gives CDR1 DFQATT, CDR2 SNEGSKA (reference sequence). The CDR3 covers 14 residues. The CDR3 DNA reads TGCAGTACTAGATCCGCGGCTTTGAACACTGAAGCTTTCTTT. Translating it yields CSTRSAALNTEAFF.

This clone is medium-sized (0.01 to 0.1%). The chain employs TRBV2 and TRBJ2-7; D possibly corresponds to TRBD2 (7 bases). Germline V CDR1 and CDR2: SNHLY, FYNNEI. CDR3 length: 15 amino acids. V was shortened by 7 bases and J by 3 bases, with 19 bases between the two germline ends. CDR3 in amino acids: CASNTGPGGGYEQYF. CDR3 DNA: TGTGCCAGCAATACAGGGCCGGGAGGAGGCTACGAGCAGTACTTC.

There are many counts of this clone. The rearrangement joins TRBV6-1 to TRBJ1-1; the D gene is possibly TRBD1 (6 bases). Trimming stripped 5 bases from V and 2 bases from J, with 15 bases between. CDR1 and CDR2 (germline): MNHNS, SASEGT. There are 15 residues in the CDR3. This CDR3 is CASSFGLDSNTEAFF. The CDR3 DNA sequence: TGTGCCAGCAGTTTTGGCTTGGACAGCAACACTGAAGCTTTCTTT.

This clone has just one count. V usage is TRBV20-1 and J usage is TRBJ1-5; D is possibly TRBD1 (5 bases). This CDR3 region has 14 residues. V dropped 4 bases and J dropped 7 bases, with 17 bases sitting between them. Germline CDR1 reads DFQATT; CDR2 reads SNEGSKA (reference sequence). The CDR3 is CSATLGLVNQPQHF. DNA for the CDR3: TGCAGTGCTACCCTGGGGCTGGTCAACCAGCCCCAGCATTTT.

This clone was counted ten times or more. The chain has TRBV20-1 and TRBJ2-2; tentative D call: TRBD2 (6 bases). The CDR3 length is 14 residues. Trimming pared 3 bases from V and 1 base from J, leaving 9 bases between. Per the germline V gene, CDR1 is DFQATT and CDR2 is SNEGSKA (reference sequence). The CDR3 nucleotides are TGCAGTGCTAGGAGGAGGGTGAACACCGGGGAGCTGTTTTTT. Amino acid sequence: CSARRRVNTGELFF.

V and J are TRBV5-4 and TRBJ2-2, with a weak D call TRBD2 (6 bases). Trimming stripped 6 bases from V and 0 bases from J, with 15 bases between. This CDR3 is built from 16 residues. Germline-derived CDR1 and CDR2 are SGHNT and YYREEE (reference sequence). DNA for the CDR3: TGTGCCAGCACCAGAGGGGCGGGGACGAACACCGGGGAGCTGTTTTTT. This translates into CASTRGAGTNTGELFF.

This clone was seen many times. The V call is TRBV4-1, the J call TRBJ2-7; TRBD2 is a possible D gene (5 bases). The V end was cut by 3 bases, the J end by 5 bases, with 11 bases between. The CDR3 covers 13 residues. Germline V gene data show CDR1 as MGHRA and CDR2 as YSYEKL. CDR3 amino acids: CASSQYKEDEQYF. Written as DNA, the CDR3 is TGCGCCAGCAGCCAGTATAAGGAGGACGAGCAGTACTTC.

This clone was counted many times. This rearrangement joins TRBV7-2 to TRBJ1-2; 7 positions agree with TRBD1. Germline loops: CDR1 SGHTA, CDR2 FQGNSA. This CDR3 contains 15 residues. Germline trimming cut 5 bases from V and 4 bases from J; bases unmatched to any gene: 10. The CDR3: CASSQRGGGGYGYTF. Written as DNA, the CDR3 is TGTGCCAGCAGCCAACGGGGAGGGGGCGGCTATGGCTACACCTTC.

The sample holds many counts of this clone. V gene TRBV5-1 combines with J gene TRBJ1-3, with no clear D. This CDR3 is built from 16 residues. With 0 bases removed from V and 0 bases from J, the gap between germline ends came to 10 bases. Germline CDR1 and CDR2: SGHRS and YFSETQ. The CDR3, as DNA: TGCGCCAGCAGCTTGGAGTCCCGGGGCTCTGGAAACACCATATATTTT. Its translation: CASSLESRGSGNTIYF. The full variable domain, with the rest looked up from reference TRBV5-1 and TRBJ1-3, is KAGVTQTPRYLIKTRGQQVTLSCSPISGHRSVSWYQQTPGQGLQFLFEYFSETQRNKGNFPGRFSGRQFSNSRSEMNVSTLELGDSALYLCASSLESRGSGNTIYFGEGSWLTVV.

This clone was detected only a few times. This clone may be a read error of a much larger clone one base away. The J gene is TRBJ2-1, the V gene TRBV6-2 or TRBV6-3; possibly TRBD1 for D (5 bases). The germline V gene encodes CDR1 MNHEY and CDR2 SVGEGT. CDR3 length equals 13 residues. The CDR3: CASSWGSSNGQFF. DNA for the CDR3: TGTGCCAGCAGTTGGGGCTCTTCCAATGGGCAGTTCTTC.

The chain couples TRBV20-1 to TRBJ2-1, with D possibly being TRBD1 or TRBD2 (5 bases each). CDR1 is DFQATT and CDR2 is SNEGSKA in the germline V gene (reference sequence). Trimming took 0 bases from V and 8 from J, leaving 11 bases between them. This CDR3 has 13 amino acids. CDR3 sequence: CSARDHGTHEQFF. The CDR3 DNA reads TGCAGTGCTAGAGATCACGGGACGCATGAGCAGTTCTTC.

There are many counts of this clone. The chain recombines TRBV7-8 with TRBJ2-3; 14 bases line up with TRBD2. CDR1 and CDR2 from the germline V gene are SGHVS and FQNEAQ. With 4 bases clipped from V and 4 bases from J, the junction kept 7 bases outside the gene matches. The CDR3 covers 17 residues. The CDR3 bases are TGTGCCAGCAGCTCCGTAAGGACTAGCGGGAGGTCAGATACGCAGTATTTT. Amino acid sequence: CASSSVRTSGRSDTQYF.

This clone was recorded at least ten times. The chain combines TRBV19 with TRBJ2-3, with 11 bases that match TRBD2. This CDR3 has 18 residues. V trimming: 4 bases; J trimming: 0 bases; junction bases outside the gene matches: 9. Per the germline V gene, CDR1 is LNHDA and CDR2 is SQIVND (reference sequence). Here the CDR3 reads CASSRGTSGDISTDTQYF. The CDR3 DNA follows: TGTGCCAGTAGTAGAGGGACTAGCGGAGACATAAGCACAGATACGCAGTATTTT.

The J gene is TRBJ1-2, the V gene TRBV7-9; 10 bases agree with TRBD1. With 4 bases clipped from V and 7 bases from J, the junction kept 9 bases outside the gene matches. Germline V CDR1 and CDR2: SEHNR, FQNEAQ (reference sequence). The CDR3 extends over 15 amino acids. CDR3 DNA sequence: TGTGCCAGCAGCTCGACGGGGACAGGGGAGGTTGGCTACACCTTC. Amino acid sequence: CASSSTGTGEVGYTF.

The chain joins TRBV15 to TRBJ2-1, with a tentative D call TRBD2 (5 bases). This CDR3 is 18 amino acids long. CDR1 is LNHNV and CDR2 is YYDKDF in the germline V gene (reference sequence). V was shortened by 0 bases and J by 12 bases, with 27 bases between the two germline ends. The chain's CDR3 is CATSRDPMTIPMEVGQFF. DNA of the CDR3: TGTGCCACCAGCAGAGATCCGATGACTATCCCTATGGAGGTAGGGCAGTTCTTC.

This chain uses TRBV2 with TRBJ1-1; D is unresolved. Germline CDR1 is SNHLY and CDR2 is FYNNEI. The CDR3 runs to 13 residues. V gave up 5 bases and J gave up 1 base, with 8 bases separating them. The CDR3 DNA follows: TGTGCCAGCAGTTCAGTTGCGAACACTGAAGCTTTCTTT. This encodes CASSSVANTEAFF.